The present T cell receptor (beta chain) was sequenced within a study of blood T cell repertoires in COVID-19. Study as a whole: COVID-19 samples, acute and convalescent, were from the United States, Italy and Spain. Sample material is recorded as cDNA or gDNA derived from T cells, B-cell-depleted T cells, or PBMCs.

Per the original data handling: By means of reference gene primer amplification, nucleated cell counts were estimated. Sequencing was performed with immunoSEQ multiplex PCR; in TCRdb, only in-frame clones are kept and a portion is missing. For V, J and clone size, that table is used; D and trimming come from the DNA. The sample lists approximately 190,000 clones; around 80% were seen once. The CDR3 covers 13 residues. Germline CDR1 and CDR2: SNHLY and FYNNEI. The ends lost 8 bases at V and 4 bases at J; junction bases unmatched: 7. Sequencing was carried out using peripheral blood. This clonotype was sampled from a human donor in a cohort sampled during active COVID-19. The genes are TRBV2 and TRBJ2-5, with 7 bases identical to TRBD1. CDR3 bases: TGTGCCAGCCTAGAGACAGGGTTAGAGACCCAGTACTTC. Its protein is CASLETGLETQYF. Full variable domain (missing parts from reference TRBV2 and TRBJ2-5): EPEVTQTPSHQVTQMGQEVILRCVPISNHLYFYWYRQILGQKVEFLVSFYNNEISEKSEIFDDQFSVERPDGSNFTLKIRSTKLEDSAMYFCASLETGLETQYFGPGTRLLVL.